This TCR beta chain originates from a study of CD8 T cells in ankylosing spondylitis. Regarding the study as a whole: Among TCR beta sequences, a motif of roughly 8 highly homologous variants appeared characteristic of ankylosing spondylitis blood.

CDR3 length equals 15 residues. Germline loops: CDR1 SGDLS, CDR2 YYNGEE. V lost 3 bases and J lost 9, with 16 bases in between. In its sample, this clonotype was seen a few times. Its antigen is not known. Using its own MiXCR run on the 5' RACE reads, TCRdb lists one record per CDR3 protein. Altogether some 340,000 distinct CDR3 sequences are present, under 15% being singletons, with the ten largest covering about 1%. This clonotype was obtained from a male donor with ankylosing spondylitis or in good health (not recorded which). Source material: blood, either unsorted or a sorted T cell fraction (not recorded which). The rearrangement links TRBV9 to TRBJ1-6; the D gene is possibly TRBD1 (5 bases). DNA for the CDR3: TGTGCCAGCAGCGCTGAGGGGAATGCCGGTTCACCCCTCCACTTT. Its protein is CASSAEGNAGSPLHF.